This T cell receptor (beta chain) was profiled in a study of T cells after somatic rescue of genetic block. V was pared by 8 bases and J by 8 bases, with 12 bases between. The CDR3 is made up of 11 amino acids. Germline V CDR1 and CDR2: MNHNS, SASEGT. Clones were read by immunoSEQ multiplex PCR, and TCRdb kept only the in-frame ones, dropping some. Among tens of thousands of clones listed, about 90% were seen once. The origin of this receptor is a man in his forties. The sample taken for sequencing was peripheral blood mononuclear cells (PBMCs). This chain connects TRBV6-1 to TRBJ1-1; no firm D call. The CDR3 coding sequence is TGTGCCAGCGAAACCCCGGAAGAAGCTTTCTTT. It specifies CASETPEEAFF.